The next 17 T cell receptor beta chains were all read from a single sample in a study of T cell repertoires in ileal Crohn's disease. The method was immunoSEQ multiplex PCR; TCRdb's version includes in-frame clones alone and lacks a portion of them. This repertoire shows under 150 clones, 80% to 90% found once; its top ten account for around 10%. Time point indicated: proximal margin of the surgical specimen (macroscopically non-inflamed). Sequencing was done on a sample of ileal tissue. All receptors come from an adult with Crohn's disease.

The V and J genes are TRBV11-2 and TRBJ1-2; unclear D gene. The CDR3 is 15 amino acids. The V end lost 0 bases, the J end lost 4 bases, and 12 bases lay between the germline ends. Germline loops: CDR1 SGHAT, CDR2 FQNNGV. In nucleotides, the CDR3 is TGTGCCAGCAGCTTAGAAGGTCGCGGTTCCTATGGCTACACCTTC. It specifies CASSLEGRGSYGYTF.

The chain carries TRBV6-1 and TRBJ2-7, with D possibly TRBD2 on 6 matching bases. Trimming cost V 4 bases and J 0 bases, with 10 bases left between them. This CDR3 has 14 residues. Germline CDR1 and CDR2: MNHNS and SASEGT. The CDR3, as DNA: TGTGCCAGCAGTGGACGGGGGAGCTCCTACGAGCAGTACTTC. Protein: CASSGRGSSYEQYF.

This chain links TRBV12-2 with TRBJ2-6; TRBD2, the D gene given by the table, was not confirmed from the DNA. TRBV12-2 is a known pseudogene. The CDR3 totals 24 residues. The CDR3 here is CASRITATPHKVGSTQSRANVLTF. CDR3 DNA sequence: TGTGCAAGTCGCATCACTGCGACTCCACACAAAGTCGGGTCCACACAAAGTCGGGCCAACGTCCTGACTTTC.

The gene calls are TRBV7-6 and TRBJ2-3; no clear D. This CDR3 region has 13 residues. V was clipped by 0 bases and J by 2 bases, with 3 bases between them. CDR1 is SGHVS and CDR2 is FNYEAQ in the germline V gene. CDR3 sequence reads: CASSLAYTDTQYF. The CDR3, as DNA: TGTGCCAGCAGCTTAGCCTACACAGATACGCAGTATTTT.

V usage is TRBV5-1 and J usage is TRBJ2-7; no clear D. The CDR3 length is 14 residues. The germline CDR1 and CDR2 sequences are SGHRS and YFSETQ. Trimming left V 0 bases short and J 1 base short, with 8 bases between. This CDR3 is CASSLVYGSYEQYF. CDR3 DNA sequence: TGCGCCAGCAGCTTGGTTTACGGTTCCTACGAGCAGTACTTC.

The rearrangement links TRBV10-3 to TRBJ1-1; TRBD1 matches at 8 bases. V was pared by 2 bases and J by 3 bases, with 11 bases of the junction left unmatched. This CDR3 has 17 residues. Per germline, CDR1 ENHRY and CDR2 SYGVKD. This CDR3 is CAISEGFRDRLYTEAFF. The CDR3, as DNA: TGTGCCATCAGTGAGGGATTCAGGGACAGGTTATACACTGAAGCTTTCTTT.

V is TRBV5-6 and J is TRBJ2-3; D is perhaps TRBD2 (5 bases). Per germline, CDR1 SGHDT and CDR2 YYEEEE. This CDR3 region has 14 residues. The V gene lost 8 bases and the J gene lost 2 bases, with 15 bases spanning the gap. DNA for the CDR3: TGTGCCAGTCACCGACGGGGTACCACAGATACGCAGTATTTT. Translated, it gives CASHRRGTTDTQYF.

The V call is TRBV7-2, the J call TRBJ2-7; TRBD2 matches 9 bases. The CDR3 spans 15 residues. J gave up 3 bases and V 5 bases, and 8 bases lay outside the gene matches. Germline V gives CDR1 SGHTA, CDR2 FQGNSA. In nucleotides, the CDR3 is TGTGCCAGCAGCCCCGCTAGCGGGGCGCGCTACGAGCAGTACTTC. It codes for CASSPASGARYEQYF.

J is TRBJ2-1 and V is TRBV27, with 9 nucleotides matching TRBD1. CDR1 MNHEY and CDR2 SMNVEV come from the germline V gene (reference sequence). The CDR3 runs 17 residues. The ends lost 5 bases at V and 8 bases at J; junction bases unmatched: 16. For the CDR3, the DNA is TGTGCCAGCAGTCCAACCGACAGGGGGTTCCCCAGGGATGAGCAGTTCTTC. Amino acid sequence: CASSPTDRGFPRDEQFF.

This clone was seen a handful of times. The rearrangement uses TRBV10-1 and TRBJ2-1; D perhaps matches TRBD2 (6 bases). The V gene lost 5 bases and the J gene lost 0 bases, with 11 bases spanning the gap. Germline CDR1 and CDR2: WNHNN and SYGVQD (reference sequence). The length of the CDR3 is 15 residues. The CDR3 here is CASSRDLSSYNEQFF. CDR3 DNA sequence: TGCGCCAGCAGTAGGGACTTGAGCTCCTACAATGAGCAGTTCTTC.

The CDR3 loop reads CASSAEWQITDTQYF. CDR3 nucleotide sequence: TGTGCCAGCAGCGCAGAGTGGCAGATCACAGATACGCAGTATTTT. V is TRBV7-2 and J is TRBJ2-3; no definite D call. The length of the CDR3 is 15 residues. Germline V gives CDR1 SGHTA, CDR2 FQGNSA. Trimming shortened V by 5 bases and J by 2 bases, and 14 bases separated the two germline ends.

This sequence joins TRBV6-6 and TRBJ2-3; 8 nucleotides line up with TRBD1. CDR3 size: 15 residues. The germline V gene encodes CDR1 MNHNY and CDR2 SVGAGI (reference sequence). J was trimmed by 3 bases and V by 0 bases; bases with no gene match: 2. CDR3 bases: TGTGCCAGCAGTTACTCCTGGACAGGGACAGATACGCAGTATTTT. Amino acid sequence: CASSYSWTGTDTQYF.

The V gene is TRBV19, the J gene TRBJ1-5; D is ambiguous. Per the germline V gene, CDR1 is LNHDA and CDR2 is SQIVND (reference sequence). The CDR3 totals 15 residues. With 2 bases removed from V and 0 bases from J, the gap between germline ends came to 8 bases. Here the CDR3 DNA reads TGTGCCAGTAGTATAATACAATCTAGCAATCAGCCCCAGCATTTT. The encoded protein is CASSIIQSSNQPQHF.

This chain uses TRBV6-5 with TRBJ1-3, with TRBD1 matching over 7 bases. Germline-derived CDR1 and CDR2 are MNHEY and SVGAGI. V lost 7 bases, J lost 0 bases, and 6 bases stayed unmatched. This CDR3 has 15 residues. CDR3 nucleotide sequence: TGTGCCAGCAAGAGGACAGGAGCCTCTGGAAACACCATATATTTT. It encodes CASKRTGASGNTIYF.

V is TRBV6-6 and J is TRBJ1-1; 9 bases match TRBD1. CDR3 length: 14 residues. Germline lookup yields CDR1 MNHNY and CDR2 SVGAGI (reference sequence). V dropped 6 bases and J dropped 3; count of bases not matched to a gene: 5. For the CDR3, the DNA is TGTGCCAGCAGCGATACAGGGGGCTACACTGAAGCTTTCTTT. It is translated as CASSDTGGYTEAFF.

The chain uses TRBV5-1 and TRBJ1-2; D ambiguous. Germline-derived CDR1 and CDR2 are SGHRS and YFSETQ. The CDR3 loop spans 12 amino acids. V was trimmed by 3 bases and J by 6 bases, leaving 9 bases between them. CDR3 sequence: CASSSPVDGYTF. CDR3 nucleotide sequence: TGCGCCAGCAGCTCCCCAGTGGATGGCTACACCTTC.

The chain employs TRBV7-8 and TRBJ1-4, with TRBD1 matching 7 bases. The CDR3 is made up of 15 amino acids. The J segment lost 5 bases and the V segment lost 4 bases, leaving 7 bases of the junction unmatched. CDR1 SGHVS and CDR2 FQNEAQ come from the germline V gene. The DNA of the CDR3 is TGTGCCAGCAGCTCCGGGGACAGACTCAATGAAAAACTGTTTTTT. Its protein product is CASSSGDRLNEKLFF.